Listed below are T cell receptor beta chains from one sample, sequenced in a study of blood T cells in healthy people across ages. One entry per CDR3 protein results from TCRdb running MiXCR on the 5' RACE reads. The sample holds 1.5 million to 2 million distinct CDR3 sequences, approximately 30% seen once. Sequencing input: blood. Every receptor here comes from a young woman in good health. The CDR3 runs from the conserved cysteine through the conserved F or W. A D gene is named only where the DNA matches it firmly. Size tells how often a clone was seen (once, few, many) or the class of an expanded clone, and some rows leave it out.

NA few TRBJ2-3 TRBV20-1 CSARDQGPDTQYF TGCAGTGCTAGAGATCAAGGGCCAGATACGCAGTATTTT
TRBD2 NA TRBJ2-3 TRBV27 CASRTGTRVADTQYF TGTGCCAGCAGGACCGGGACTAGAGTCGCAGATACGCAGTATTTT
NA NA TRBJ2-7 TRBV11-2 CASRIGGGIYNEQYF TGTGCCAGCCGCATCGGGGGCGGGATCTACAATGAGCAGTACTTC
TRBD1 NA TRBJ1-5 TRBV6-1 CATRQGYSNQPQHF TGTGCCACAAGACAGGGATATAGCAATCAGCCCCAGCATTTT
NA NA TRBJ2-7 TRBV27 CASSLWAGGRYEQYF TGTGCCAGCAGTTTATGGGCCGGAGGACGCTACGAGCAGTACTTC
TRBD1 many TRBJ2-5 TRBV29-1 CSAGDRGRRETQYF TGCAGCGCCGGGGACAGGGGGCGTCGGGAGACCCAGTACTTC
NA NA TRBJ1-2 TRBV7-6 CASSPRGGVGGYTF TGTGCCAGCAGCCCCCGGGGCGGGGTGGGTGGCTACACCTTC
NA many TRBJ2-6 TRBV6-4 CASSLQGRTRSGANVLTF TGTGCCAGCAGTCTACAGGGACGAACAAGGTCTGGGGCCAACGTCCTGACTTTC
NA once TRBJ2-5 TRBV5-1 CASSPSPAARMGTQYF TGCGCCAGCAGCCCCTCTCCGGCGGCTAGGATGGGGACCCAGTACTTC
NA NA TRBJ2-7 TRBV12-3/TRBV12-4 CASTLSTISYEQYF TGTGCCAGCACCCTCTCGACTATTTCCTACGAGCAGTACTTC
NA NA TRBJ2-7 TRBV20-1 CSASRGGYNEQYF TGCAGTGCATCCAGGGGGGGTTACAATGAGCAGTACTTC
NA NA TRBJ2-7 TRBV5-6 CASSLALTTPEGYEQYF TGTGCCAGCAGCTTGGCTCTCACCACACCTGAAGGGTACGAGCAGTACTTC
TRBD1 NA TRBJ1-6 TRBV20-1 CSGRTGDSPLHF TGCAGCGGAAGGACAGGGGATTCACCCCTCCACTTT
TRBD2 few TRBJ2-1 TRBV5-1 CASSLVSGLAGVNEQFF TGCGCCAGCAGCTTGGTTTCGGGACTAGCGGGAGTCAATGAGCAGTTCTTC
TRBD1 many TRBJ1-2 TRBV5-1 CASRQGANYGYTF TGTGCCAGCAGACAGGGGGCCAACTATGGCTACACCTTC
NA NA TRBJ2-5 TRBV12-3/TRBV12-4 CAGSLLGTSFGTQYF TGTGCCGGCAGTTTACTAGGGACCAGCTTTGGGACCCAGTACTTC
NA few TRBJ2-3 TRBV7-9 CASSNGGISTDTQYF TGTGCCAGCAGCAACGGGGGAATCAGCACAGATACGCAGTATTTT
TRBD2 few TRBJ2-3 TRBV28 CASSLTPLAGPTDTQYF TGTGCCAGCAGTTTGACCCCCCTAGCGGGACCCACAGATACGCAGTATTTT
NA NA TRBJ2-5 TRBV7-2 CASSFRKRTYNEQYF TGTGCCAGCAGTTTCAGGAAGAGGACCTACAATGAGCAGTACTTC
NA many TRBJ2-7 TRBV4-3 CASSQDWGQGGYEQYF TGCGCCAGCAGCCAAGATTGGGGTCAAGGGGGGTACGAGCAGTACTTC
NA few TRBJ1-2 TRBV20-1 CSAREPGRGAGYTF TGCAGTGCTAGGGAACCGGGACGGGGCGCAGGCTACACCTTC
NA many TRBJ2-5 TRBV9 CSSSVGWSGWEQETQYF TGTTCCAGCAGCGTAGGGTGGTCCGGATGGGAGCAAGAGACCCAGTACTTC
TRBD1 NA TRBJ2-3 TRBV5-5 CASSTGTGVSTDTQYF TGTGCCAGCAGCACCGGGACAGGTGTCAGCACAGATACGCAGTATTTT
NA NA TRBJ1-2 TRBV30 CAWSVPGSYGYTF TGTGCCTGGAGTGTACCTGGGTCATATGGCTACACCTTC
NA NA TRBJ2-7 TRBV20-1 CSASRTATYEQYF TGCAGTGCTAGTCGGACTGCCACCTACGAGCAGTACTTC
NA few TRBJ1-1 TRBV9 CASSVESGETEAFF TGTGCCAGCAGCGTAGAGTCGGGGGAGACTGAAGCTTTCTTT
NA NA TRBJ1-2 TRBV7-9 CACSLGPGGYTF TGTGCCTGCAGCTTGGGTCCAGGCGGCTACACCTTC
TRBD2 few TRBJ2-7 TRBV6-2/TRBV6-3 CASSYVGTTGEQYF TGTGCCAGCAGTTACGTGGGGACTACGGGGGAGCAGTACTTC
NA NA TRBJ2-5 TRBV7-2 CASSLNSVQETQYF TGTGCCAGCAGCTTAAATAGCGTCCAAGAGACCCAGTACTTC
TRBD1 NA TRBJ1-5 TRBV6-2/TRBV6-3 CASKGWGTDNQPQHF TGTGCCAGCAAGGGATGGGGGACAGACAATCAGCCCCAGCATTTT
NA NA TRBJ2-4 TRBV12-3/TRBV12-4 CASRLGLARNIQYF TGTGCCAGCAGGCTGGGACTGGCGCGAAACATTCAGTACTTC
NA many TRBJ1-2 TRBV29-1 CSVVGFGDNYGYTF TGCAGCGTTGTCGGGTTCGGAGATAACTATGGCTACACCTTC
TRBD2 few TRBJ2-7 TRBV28 CAIGSGVLSYEQYF TGTGCCATCGGTAGCGGGGTACTCTCCTACGAGCAGTACTTC
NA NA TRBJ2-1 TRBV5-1 CASSAGTLINNEQFF TGCGCCAGCAGCGCCGGGACTCTCATTAACAATGAGCAGTTCTTC
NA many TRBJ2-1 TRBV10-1 CASALVKGSTYNEQFF TGCGCCAGCGCCCTAGTAAAGGGGTCTACCTACAATGAGCAGTTCTTC
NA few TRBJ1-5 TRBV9 CASSPPRGGGMGKHF TGTGCCAGCAGCCCTCCACGGGGGGGAGGGATGGGGAAGCATTTT
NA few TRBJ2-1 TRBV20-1 CSANYRQFSYNEQFF TGCAGTGCTAATTATAGGCAGTTCTCCTACAATGAGCAGTTCTTC
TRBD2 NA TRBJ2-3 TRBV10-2 CASSEFRGRGGHPDTQYF TGCGCCAGCAGTGAGTTCCGAGGGCGGGGGGGCCACCCAGATACGCAGTATTTT
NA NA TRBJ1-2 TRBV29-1 CSVEGVGSYTF TGCAGCGTTGAAGGGGTGGGGAGCTACACCTTC
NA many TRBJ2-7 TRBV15 CATSRGTRGPYEQYF TGTGCCACCAGCAGAGGGACACGGGGGCCATACGAGCAGTACTTC
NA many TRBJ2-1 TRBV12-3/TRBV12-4 CASSLLASDEQFF TGTGCCAGCAGTTTATTGGCTAGCGATGAGCAGTTCTTC
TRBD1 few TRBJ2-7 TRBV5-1 CASSPETGALSYEQYF TGCGCCAGCAGTCCGGAGACAGGGGCCTTGTCCTACGAGCAGTACTTC